This T cell receptor beta chain was sequenced during a study of shared clonotypes between healthy human individuals. The study, taken as a whole, reports: Shared clonotypes across all four donors exceeded non-shared ones in generation probability.

Deep level was the assay's run setting. Assay: immunoSEQ multiplex PCR; the TCRdb copy retains only in-frame clones and omits some. This sample carries some 980,000 clones, about 80% of them seen once, and the ten largest clones take approximately 1.5%. A remark on this clone: The antigen remains unidentified. Germline is not matched at one junction end, which may reflect a read error.

Germline V gives CDR1 SGDLS, CDR2 YYNGEE. This CDR3 is built from 12 residues. The clonotype originates from a man younger than 30 in good health. The chain has TRBV9 and TRBJ1-2; tentative D call: TRBD1 (5 bases). The sequencing input was memory CD4+ T cells sorted from blood. Subset denoted: CD45RA-negative fraction. The CDR3 nucleotides are TGTGCCAGCAGCGCGACGGACACCCCTTCGCGCTTC. This translates into CASSATDTPSRF.